This T cell receptor (beta chain) was documented in a study of shared clonotypes between healthy human individuals. Naive-designated CD8 cells lacked CD45RO, were positively enriched for CCR7, and omitted terminally differentiated effector memory CD45RA+ cells. Germline loops: CDR1 DFQATT, CDR2 SNEGSKA (reference sequence). CDR3 length: 10 residues. Trimming shortened V by 3 bases and J by 3 bases, and 3 bases separated the two germline ends. Replicate sorted-subset PCRs were loaded with around 200 ng DNA, 31,000 or so T cell genomes. The repertoire was sequenced with immunoSEQ multiplex PCR; TCRdb's copy has only in-frame clones and lacks some. Of about 2.1 million clones in the sample, more than 85% were seen once. Study-wide results and caveats: Sequencing depth was expected to affect clonotype sharing among donors.

Comments on this clone: Its target is not known. Distinct nucleotide sequences in the sample also encode this CDR3.

This chain joins TRBV20-1 and TRBJ2-7; D ambiguous. The sample comprised naive CD8+ T cells from PBMCs. This sequence originates from a young man in good health. Some clones in this sample may be carry-over from other donors' samples. CDR3 sequence: CSARGYEQYF. The CDR3 DNA sequence: TGCAGTGCTAGGGGCTACGAGCAGTACTTC.